The 17 T cell receptor beta chains below come from one sample, sequenced in a study of blood T cell repertoires in COVID-19. Libraries were prepared by immunoSEQ multiplex PCR; TCRdb keeps only in-frame clonotypes and omits some of them. The sample includes about 40,000 clones, about four fifths of them seen just once. Sequenced input: peripheral blood. These receptors were taken from an older woman with acute or convalescent COVID-19.

V and J are TRBV3-1 (or the pseudogene TRBV3-2) and TRBJ2-5; D ambiguous. The V end was cut by 4 bases, the J end by 7 bases, with 10 bases between. CDR1 is LGHDT and CDR2 is YNNKEL in the germline V gene (reference sequence). CDR3 length equals 12 residues. The CDR3 coding sequence is TGTGCCAGCAGCCCACCTACTTTGACCCAGTACTTC. It encodes CASSPPTLTQYF.

The chain links TRBV5-8 to TRBJ1-1, with a tentative D call TRBD1 (6 bases). Germline-derived CDR1 and CDR2 are SGHTS and YDEGEE. The germline V and J ends were trimmed by 0 bases and 5 bases, with 11 bases remaining between them. The CDR3 loop spans 14 amino acids. Here the CDR3 DNA reads TGTGCCAGCAGCTTGGGGCAGGGGCGTACTGAAGCTTTCTTT. Residues: CASSLGQGRTEAFF.

J is TRBJ2-3 and V is TRBV9; no clear D gene. The V gene's germline CDR1 is SGDLS and CDR2 YYNGEE. V was shortened by 1 base and J by 3 bases, with 6 bases between the two germline ends. CDR3 length: 13 amino acids. The DNA of the CDR3 is TGTGCCAGCAGCGTAACTATGACAGATACGCAGTATTTT. This sequence encodes CASSVTMTDTQYF.

The CDR3 DNA reads TGTGCCTGGAGTGTACCCCACAGGCAAGGTCTAGGGGTC. It codes for CAWSVPHRQGLGV. The chain carries TRBV30 and TRBJ2-7; D might be TRBD1 (5 bases). Germline V gene sequence: CDR1 GTSNPN, CDR2 SVGIG (reference sequence). The CDR3 sequence is 13 residues long.

This chain uses TRBV5-4 with TRBJ2-2; 10 nucleotides match TRBD1. Germline V gene lookup returns CDR1 SGHNT and CDR2 YYREEE (reference sequence). V gave up 3 bases and J gave up 3 bases; unmatched junction bases: 5. The CDR3 has 16 residues. The CDR3 region is CASSYRTGGDTGELFF. In nucleotides, the CDR3 is TGTGCCAGCAGCTATAGGACAGGGGGGGACACCGGGGAGCTGTTTTTT.

This chain joins TRBV13 and TRBJ2-3, with 7 bases matching TRBD2. Germline lookup yields CDR1 PRHDT and CDR2 FYEKMQ (reference sequence). CDR3 size: 14 residues. V shed 4 bases and J 6 bases; nucleotides not matched to a gene: 7. The CDR3: CASSSKTGGDTQYF. DNA of the CDR3: TGTGCCAGCAGCTCAAAGACCGGGGGGGATACGCAGTATTTT. The full variable domain, completed using reference TRBV13 and TRBJ2-3, is AAGVIQSPRHLIKEKRETATLKCYPIPRHDTVYWYQQGPGQDPQFLISFYEKMQSDKGSIPDRFSAQQFSDYHSELNMSSLELGDSALYFCASSSKTGGDTQYFGPGTRLTVL.

The V gene is TRBV7-6, the J gene TRBJ1-1, with 8 bases lining up with TRBD1. From germline, CDR1 is SGHVS and CDR2 FNYEAQ. V dropped 2 bases and J dropped 8; count of bases not matched to a gene: 16. The CDR3 spans 17 residues. The CDR3 region is CASSLSRGQDLVVEAFF. The CDR3 nucleotides are TGTGCCAGCAGCTTATCCAGGGGGCAAGATTTGGTAGTGGAAGCTTTCTTT.

There are a few counts of this clone. This chain joins TRBV27 and TRBJ2-7; 10 nucleotides line up with TRBD2. J gave up 3 bases and V 5 bases, and 7 bases lay outside the gene matches. CDR1 is MNHEY, CDR2 SMNVEV, per germline (reference sequence). This CDR3 contains 15 residues. The CDR3 DNA is TGTGCCAGCAGTCCACCGGGACTAGCGCACTACGAGCAGTACTTC. It codes for CASSPPGLAHYEQYF.

The chain is built from TRBV6-5 and TRBJ1-3; no clear D gene. Germline V lookup: CDR1 MNHEY, CDR2 SVGAGI. The CDR3 totals 15 residues. Trimming left V 7 bases short and J 2 bases short, with 15 bases between. The CDR3, as DNA: TGTGCCAGCAACGAGGGTCAGATGACTGGAAACACCATATATTTT. Translation gives CASNEGQMTGNTIYF.

The V gene is TRBV5-1, the J gene TRBJ1-3, with TRBD1 matching over 7 bases. The CDR3 is 20 residues long. The V gene's germline CDR1 is SGHRS and CDR2 YFSETQ. Germline trimming cut 0 bases from V and 0 bases from J; bases unmatched to any gene: 15. The CDR3 is CASSLAGIGDSETSGNTIYF. In DNA, the CDR3 is TGCGCCAGCAGCTTGGCCGGGATAGGGGACAGTGAGACCTCTGGAAACACCATATATTTT.

The V and J genes are TRBV2 and TRBJ1-2; D uncertain. Germline CDR1 reads SNHLY; CDR2 reads FYNNEI. The CDR3 covers 13 residues. V was shortened by 2 bases and J by 2 bases, with 6 bases between the two germline ends. CDR3 coding DNA: TGTGCCAGCAGTGAACAGAACAACTATGGCTACACCTTC. Amino acids: CASSEQNNYGYTF.

V gene TRBV7-9 combines with J gene TRBJ1-6, with a possible D match to TRBD1 (5 bases). CDR1 and CDR2 (germline): SEHNR, FQNEAQ (reference sequence). The length of the CDR3 is 14 residues. V lost 3 bases and J 6 bases, leaving 9 bases between the germline ends. The CDR3: CASSLGPPNSPLHF. The CDR3 DNA reads as TGTGCCAGCAGCTTGGGGCCCCCTAATTCACCCCTCCACTTT.

The chain couples TRBV28 to TRBJ1-2; TRBD1 agrees at 7 bases. The CDR3 runs 16 residues. CDR1 and CDR2 from the germline V gene are MDHEN and SYDVKM. V lost 2 bases, J lost 5 bases, and 11 bases stayed unmatched. CDR3 in amino acids: CASSLQMTGTIYGYTF. Written as DNA, the CDR3 is TGTGCCAGCAGTTTACAGATGACAGGGACCATTTATGGCTACACCTTC.

The chain is built from TRBV2 and TRBJ1-2, with no clear D. V gave up 5 bases and J gave up 3 bases, with 28 bases separating them. Germline V gene sequence: CDR1 SNHLY, CDR2 FYNNEI. The CDR3 contains 19 residues. CDR3 in amino acids: CASSPWSGQLGLPDYGYTF. The CDR3 DNA follows: TGTGCCAGCAGTCCATGGAGTGGGCAGTTAGGACTCCCCGACTATGGCTACACCTTC.

The rearrangement links TRBV28 to TRBJ2-7; a weak D match, TRBD1 (6 bases). V lost 6 bases to trimming and J lost 4 bases, with 10 bases between them. Germline V CDR1 and CDR2: MDHEN, SYDVKM. The CDR3 runs to 12 residues. CDR3 nucleotide sequence: TGTGCCAGCAGGCAGGGACAATACGAGCAGTACTTC. This encodes CASRQGQYEQYF. The full variable domain, with the rest looked up from reference TRBV28 and TRBJ2-7, is DVKVTQSSRYLVKRTGEKVFLECVQDMDHENMFWYRQDPGLGLRLIYFSYDVKMKEKGDIPEGYSVSREKKERFSLILESASTNQTSMYLCASRQGQYEQYFGPGTRLTVT.

V usage is TRBV20-1 and J usage is TRBJ2-7; a weak D match, TRBD2 (5 bases). Germline-derived CDR1 and CDR2 are DFQATT and SNEGSKA (reference sequence). The CDR3 is 12 residues long. Trimming left V 3 bases short and J 6 bases short, with 12 bases between. The CDR3 coding sequence is TGCAGTGCTAGTACGGGGTCGGGCGAGCAGTACTTC. Protein sequence: CSASTGSGEQYF.

CDR3 amino acids: CASSLVGTSGSGDTQYF. CDR3 sequence (DNA): TGCGCCAGCAGCTTGGTGGGGACTAGCGGGAGCGGAGATACGCAGTATTTT. This rearrangement joins TRBV5-1 to TRBJ2-3; 14 bases agree with TRBD2. The V and J ends lost 0 bases and 5 bases, in that order; junction bases with no gene match: 5. The length of the CDR3 is 17 residues. Germline V gene sequence: CDR1 SGHRS, CDR2 YFSETQ.